This entry describes one T cell receptor (beta chain). The sample is drawn from a study of blood T cell repertoires in COVID-19. Using immunoSEQ multiplex PCR, the repertoire was profiled, and TCRdb retains in-frame clones only, with some absent. The sample comprises about 200,000 clones, roughly 86% of which are singletons, and roughly 5.9% rests with the top ten. The ends lost 6 bases at V and 0 bases at J; junction bases unmatched: 8. This CDR3 contains 16 residues. Germline lookup yields CDR1 MRHNA and CDR2 SNTAGT. Across 24 US areas, participants ranged in age from about 18 to 90 years. Sequenced sample: PBMCs or T cells enriched from blood (not recorded which). The rearrangement uses TRBV6-4 and TRBJ2-1; TRBD2 agrees at 7 bases. The receptor comes from a man between 35 and 55 years old with acute COVID-19. The CDR3 is CASSEWRGSSYNEQFF. The DNA of the CDR3 is TGTGCCAGCAGCGAATGGCGGGGGAGCTCCTACAATGAGCAGTTCTTC.